Presented here are 25 T cell receptor beta chains from one specimen sequenced in a study of blood T cell repertoires in COVID-19. Measured with immunoSEQ multiplex PCR; TCRdb has only the in-frame clones, and not every one. Of about 140,000 clones listed, around 80% are singletons. The sequenced sample consisted of peripheral blood. These receptors all stem from a man aged 60 to 69 who had recovered from COVID-19.

The genes are TRBV7-2 and TRBJ2-2, with 10 bases lining up with TRBD1. From germline, CDR1 is SGHTA and CDR2 FQGNSA. The V segment lost 7 bases and the J segment 5 bases; nucleotides outside the gene matches: 7. There are 15 residues in the CDR3. CDR3 sequence reads: CASTPGTGVTGELFF. The CDR3 DNA reads as TGTGCCAGCACCCCCGGGACAGGGGTTACCGGGGAGCTGTTTTTT.

The chain employs TRBV28 and TRBJ2-5; 11 bases agree with TRBD2. Germline CDR1 reads MDHEN; CDR2 reads SYDVKM. The CDR3 has 15 amino acids. With 6 bases clipped from V and 3 bases from J, the junction kept 6 bases outside the gene matches. In DNA, the CDR3 is TGTGCCAGCAGCCAATTACTAGCGGGAGAAGAGACCCAGTACTTC. Its protein product is CASSQLLAGEETQYF.

The V and J genes are TRBV5-1 and TRBJ2-7, with D tentatively TRBD1 (6 bases). The V gene lost 0 bases and the J gene lost 0 bases, with 10 bases spanning the gap. Germline values: CDR1 SGHRS, CDR2 YFSETQ. This CDR3 has 15 residues. This chain's CDR3 is CASSLDGTRSYEQYF. The CDR3 region has the DNA TGCGCCAGCAGCTTGGATGGGACACGCTCCTACGAGCAGTACTTC.

This sequence joins TRBV7-8 and TRBJ1-2; no firm D call. CDR3 length equals 14 residues. V gave up 1 base and J gave up 8 bases, with 14 bases separating them. The germline CDR1 and CDR2 sequences are SGHVS and FQNEAQ. CDR3 bases: TGTGCCAGCAGCTTAGTAATGGCAGGAGGCGGCTACACCTTC. Its translation: CASSLVMAGGGYTF.

The CDR3 reads CASSQDEGGRTNSPLHF. The CDR3 nucleotides are TGCGCCAGCAGCCAAGATGAGGGAGGGCGCACAAATTCACCCCTCCACTTT. The chain recombines TRBV4-1 with TRBJ1-6; D is undetermined. The CDR3 spans 17 residues. The germline V gene has CDR1 MGHRA and CDR2 YSYEKL. Trimming cost V 0 bases and J 7 bases, with 16 bases left between them.

The table lists this clone with a count of one. This chain joins TRBV4-2 and TRBJ2-3; 8 bases align to TRBD2. This CDR3 contains 17 residues. J was trimmed by 1 base and V by 0 bases; bases with no gene match: 6. Germline V CDR1 and CDR2: LGHNA, YNFKEQ. CDR3 coding DNA: TGTGCCAGCAGCCAAGAAGTTCTGCGGGGGGGCACAGATACGCAGTATTTT. Its protein is CASSQEVLRGGTDTQYF.

The chain carries TRBV28 and TRBJ1-2, with D maybe TRBD1 (5 bases). The CDR3 consists of 12 residues. Trimming left V 7 bases short and J 4 bases short, with 10 bases between. CDR1 is MDHEN, CDR2 SYDVKM, per germline. Written as DNA, the CDR3 is TGTGCCAGCAATCAGGGCGGCTATGGCTACACCTTC. Its protein is CASNQGGYGYTF.

This chain links TRBV7-3 with TRBJ2-2, with 8 positions matching TRBD2. The CDR3 covers 18 residues. Germline V gives CDR1 SGHTA, CDR2 FQGTGA. With 5 bases clipped from V and 6 bases from J, the junction kept 17 bases outside the gene matches. CDR3 in DNA: TGTGCCAGCAGCGCATCTTCCGGGACTAGACTTGGGTCCGGGGAGCTGTTTTTT. Translated, it gives CASSASSGTRLGSGELFF.

The V and J genes are TRBV28 and TRBJ1-4, with TRBD1 matching over 11 bases. Trimming took 3 bases from V and 8 from J; bases not matched to a gene: 11. The CDR3 has 17 residues. From germline, CDR1 is MDHEN and CDR2 SYDVKM. CDR3 DNA sequence: TGTGCCAGCAGTTTTGGCCCGGGACAGGGGGAATACGAAAAACTGTTTTTT. It encodes CASSFGPGQGEYEKLFF. The complete variable domain, with remaining parts taken from reference TRBV28 and TRBJ1-4, reads DVKVTQSSRYLVKRTGEKVFLECVQDMDHENMFWYRQDPGLGLRLIYFSYDVKMKEKGDIPEGYSVSREKKERFSLILESASTNQTSMYLCASSFGPGQGEYEKLFFGSGTQLSVL.

The chain is built from TRBV5-6 and TRBJ1-2, with D possibly TRBD1 on 5 matching bases. Germline loops: CDR1 SGHDT, CDR2 YYEEEE. This CDR3 contains 16 residues. Trimming cost V 2 bases and J 3 bases, with 17 bases left between them. In DNA, the CDR3 is TGTGCCAGCAGCTTCGGAGCAGGGTTAAGTGACTATGGCTACACCTTC. It specifies CASSFGAGLSDYGYTF.

The V and J genes are TRBV18 and TRBJ2-7; weak D call: TRBD1 (6 bases). Trimming shortened V by 1 base and J by 0 bases, and 10 bases separated the two germline ends. Germline CDR1 and CDR2: KGHSH and LQKENI. The CDR3 contains 15 residues. Written as DNA, the CDR3 is TGTGCCAGCTCACCACGCCAGGGGCCCTCCTACGAGCAGTACTTC. It encodes CASSPRQGPSYEQYF.

This chain links TRBV5-4 with TRBJ1-2; 7 nucleotides line up with TRBD1. The J segment lost 6 bases and the V segment lost 4 bases, leaving 15 bases of the junction unmatched. CDR1 is SGHNT and CDR2 is YYREEE in the germline V gene (reference sequence). This CDR3 region has 16 residues. Written as DNA, the CDR3 is TGTGCCAGCAGCCGCGGGACAGCCCCTACCATCCATGGCTACACCTTC. This sequence encodes CASSRGTAPTIHGYTF. Based on the CDR3 plus reference TRBV5-4 and TRBJ1-2, the full variable domain is ETGVTQSPTHLIKTRGQQVTLRCSSQSGHNTVSWYQQALGQGPQFIFQYYREEENGRGNFPPRFSGLQFPNYSSELNVNALELDDSALYLCASSRGTAPTIHGYTFGSGTRLTVV.

The chain joins TRBV19 to TRBJ1-5; maybe TRBD1 (5 bases). The V end lost 5 bases, the J end lost 2 bases, and 13 bases lay between the germline ends. Germline loops: CDR1 LNHDA, CDR2 SQIVND (reference sequence). This CDR3 has 15 amino acids. CDR3 loop: CASSPGGRGNQPQHF. CDR3 sequence (DNA): TGTGCCAGTAGTCCGGGGGGAAGGGGCAATCAGCCCCAGCATTTT.

The CDR3 DNA sequence: TGTGCCAGCAGCTCAGAGGGAGGGAGTGGTCAGCCCCAGCATTTT. Protein: CASSSEGGSGQPQHF. The rearrangement uses TRBV7-6 and TRBJ1-5; D uncertain. CDR1 and CDR2 (germline): SGHVS, FNYEAQ. V was clipped by 4 bases and J by 6 bases, with 16 bases between them. CDR3 size: 15 residues. Variable domain in full (rest from reference TRBV7-6 and TRBJ1-5): GAGVSQSPRYKVTKRGQDVALRCDPISGHVSLYWYRQALGQGPEFLTYFNYEAQQDKSGLPNDRFSAERPEGSISTLTIQRTEQRDSAMYRCASSSEGGSGQPQHFGDGTRLSIL.

The rearrangement joins TRBV14 to TRBJ2-1; 8 positions match TRBD1. J was trimmed by 9 bases and V by 1 base; bases with no gene match: 11. Germline assignment: CDR1 SGHDN and CDR2 FVKESK. The CDR3 consists of 16 residues. The CDR3 loop reads CASSQAGGGLISEQFF. The CDR3 nucleotides read TGTGCCAGCAGCCAAGCAGGGGGCGGCCTAATTAGTGAGCAGTTCTTC. Using reference TRBV14 and TRBJ2-1 for the parts outside the CDR3, the full variable domain is EAGVTQFPSHSVIEKGQTVTLRCDPISGHDNLYWYRRVMGKEIKFLLHFVKESKQDESGMPNNRFLAERTGGTYSTLKVQPAELEDSGVYFCASSQAGGGLISEQFFGPGTRLTVL.

V is TRBV5-5 and J is TRBJ1-1, with a possible D match to TRBD1 (5 bases). The CDR3 contains 15 residues. Germline CDR1 reads SGHKS; CDR2 reads YYEKEE (reference sequence). Trimming removed 3 bases at V and 4 bases at J, with 16 bases between. CDR3 residues: CASSSPARGTTEAFF. For the CDR3, the DNA is TGTGCCAGCAGCTCGCCAGCAAGGGGTACCACTGAAGCTTTCTTT.

CDR3 amino acids: CASSFGQGNTGELFF. The CDR3 DNA follows: TGTGCCAGCAGCTTTGGCCAGGGTAACACCGGGGAGCTGTTTTTT. The V gene is TRBV7-2, the J gene TRBJ2-2; possible D gene TRBD1, 5 bases. Germline CDR1 SGHTA, CDR2 FQGNSA. V dropped 3 bases and J dropped 2 bases, with 10 bases sitting between them. There are 15 residues in the CDR3.

The V gene is TRBV21-1, the J gene TRBJ2-5; the D call in the table, TRBD1, was not verified against the DNA. TRBV21-1 is a known pseudogene. This CDR3 spans 14 amino acids. The CDR3 region is CASGWPMCQETQYF. CDR3 DNA: TGTGCCAGCGGCTGGCCAATGTGTCAAGAGACCCAGTACTTC.

V usage is TRBV4-2 and J usage is TRBJ1-5; no clear D gene. The germline V gene encodes CDR1 LGHNA and CDR2 YNFKEQ. V lost 5 bases, J lost 1 base, and 9 bases lay in between. There are 14 residues in the CDR3. The CDR3 spells CASSLGLSNQPQHF. CDR3 nucleotides: TGTGCCAGCAGCTTGGGCCTAAGCAATCAGCCCCAGCATTTT.

This chain links TRBV5-6 with TRBJ2-3; 8 positions agree with TRBD1. Germline trimming cut 3 bases from V and 2 bases from J; bases unmatched to any gene: 2. There are 14 residues in the CDR3. Germline CDR1 reads SGHDT; CDR2 reads YYEEEE. The CDR3 region is CASSSTGVTDTQYF. Here the CDR3 DNA reads TGTGCCAGCAGCTCGACAGGGGTCACAGATACGCAGTATTTT.

V is TRBV6-5 and J is TRBJ2-5; D may be TRBD2 (6 bases). This CDR3 is 14 amino acids long. Trimming took 6 bases from V and 5 from J, leaving 16 bases between them. CDR1 and CDR2 (germline): MNHEY, SVGAGI. The CDR3 protein is CASSYLFLAETQYF. For the CDR3, the DNA is TGTGCCAGCAGCTACCTATTTCTAGCGGAGACCCAGTACTTC.

This clone was counted only a few times. This chain joins TRBV10-3 and TRBJ2-1; 10 bases map to TRBD2. Per the germline V gene, CDR1 is ENHRY and CDR2 is SYGVKD. The CDR3 extends over 16 amino acids. V trimming: 11 bases; J trimming: 0 bases; junction bases outside the gene matches: 10. The CDR3 region has the DNA TGTGCCTCTAAAGCGGGAGGGCCTAGCTCCTACAATGAGCAGTTCTTC. Amino acid sequence: CASKAGGPSSYNEQFF.

The genes are TRBV6-6 and TRBJ1-6; D gene uncertain. The CDR3 is 14 amino acids. Germline V gene data show CDR1 as MNHNY and CDR2 as SVGAGI (reference sequence). With 6 bases removed from V and 8 bases from J, the gap between germline ends came to 14 bases. This CDR3 reads CASRSGVADSPLHF. The CDR3 DNA reads TGTGCCAGCAGATCCGGGGTAGCGGATTCACCCCTCCACTTT.

V gene TRBV5-1 combines with J gene TRBJ2-1; D is unclear. Germline CDR1 SGHRS, CDR2 YFSETQ. V lost 2 bases and J 6 bases, leaving 6 bases between the germline ends. The CDR3 extends over 12 amino acids. The CDR3 is CASSFGGNEQFF. The CDR3 DNA follows: TGCGCCAGCAGCTTCGGTGGCAATGAGCAGTTCTTC.

The rearrangement uses TRBV5-1 and TRBJ1-3; unclear D gene. The CDR3 runs to 15 residues. Germline CDR1 SGHRS, CDR2 YFSETQ. Trimming removed 4 bases at V and 0 bases at J, with 11 bases between. CDR3 sequence: CASSLDGVSGNTIYF. The CDR3 coding sequence is TGCGCCAGCAGCCTAGACGGAGTCTCTGGAAACACCATATATTTT.